Described below is a single T cell receptor beta chain sequence and its context. The data originate from a study of blood T cell repertoires in COVID-19. Seattle enrolled patients during active infection and tracked them longitudinally. Germline assignment: CDR1 SGHRS and CDR2 YFSETQ. The V and J ends lost 1 base and 4 bases respectively, with 21 bases between them. The CDR3 extends over 18 amino acids. Generated by immunoSEQ multiplex PCR, the TCRdb table keeps only in-frame clones and is missing some. The sample lists some 260,000 clones; over 75% were seen once. The sequenced material came from peripheral blood. The chain joins TRBV5-1 to TRBJ1-3, with D unclear. This clonotype was sampled from a woman aged 70 to 79 with COVID-19, enrolled during active disease. CDR3 sequence (DNA): TGCGCCAGCAGCTTGCGACCACTAGACGGGTTTTCGGGAAACACCATATATTTT. It encodes CASSLRPLDGFSGNTIYF.